The next 8 T cell receptor beta chains were all read from a single sample in a study of radiotherapy plus CTLA-4 blockade in lung cancer. Assay used: immunoSEQ multiplex PCR; TCRdb lists only in-frame clones, some missing. Of 48,000 or so clones in the sample, approximately 85% are singletons; the top ten hold roughly 5%. Sequenced here: peripheral blood, sampled from a patient treated with radiotherapy plus ipilimumab. The receptors were gathered from a human donor with non-small cell lung cancer whose response to radiotherapy plus ipilimumab could not be evaluated.

The chain employs TRBV6-6 and TRBJ2-1; D is undetermined. Trimming took 0 bases from V and 8 from J, leaving 5 bases between them. This CDR3 spans 12 amino acids. Germline V gives CDR1 MNHNY, CDR2 SVGAGI (reference sequence). CDR3 sequence (DNA): TGTGCCAGCAGTTACTCTCGGTATGAGCAGTTCTTC. This sequence encodes CASSYSRYEQFF.

The chain is built from TRBV7-9 and TRBJ1-1, with 9 bases that match TRBD1. The CDR3 runs 14 residues. In germline, CDR1 is SEHNR, CDR2 FQNEAQ (reference sequence). Trimming at V came to 6 bases and at J to 5 bases, leaving 7 bases not matched to a gene. The CDR3 is CASSHPGQGTEAFF. The CDR3 DNA reads as TGTGCCAGCAGTCATCCGGGACAGGGAACTGAAGCTTTCTTT.

The chain combines TRBV28 with TRBJ2-7; TRBD1 aligns across 10 bases. Losses at the gene ends were 0 bases for V and 0 bases for J; bases not matched to a gene: 2. The CDR3 contains 16 residues. Germline-derived CDR1 and CDR2 are MDHEN and SYDVKM. The CDR3 sequence: CASSLWGQGYSYEQYF. The CDR3 nucleotides read TGTGCCAGCAGTTTATGGGGACAGGGGTACTCCTACGAGCAGTACTTC.

This clone was found a few times. The V gene is TRBV18, the J gene TRBJ2-1; 11 bases are a match to TRBD2. Germline V CDR1 and CDR2: KGHSH, LQKENI. V lost 5 bases, J lost 3 bases, and 0 bases stayed unmatched. CDR3 length: 14 residues. CDR3 region: CASSGTSGYNEQFF. CDR3 DNA: TGTGCCAGCTCAGGGACTAGCGGCTACAATGAGCAGTTCTTC.

The chain couples TRBV7-2 to TRBJ2-2; possible D gene TRBD1, 5 bases. The CDR3 contains 14 residues. Trimming took 5 bases from V and 0 from J, leaving 7 bases between them. Germline CDR1 is SGHTA and CDR2 is FQGNSA. The CDR3 bases are TGTGCCAGCAGCCGACAGACGAACACCGGGGAGCTGTTTTTT. This codes for CASSRQTNTGELFF.

J is TRBJ2-5 and V is TRBV7-2; tentatively, D is TRBD1 (5 bases). The J call may be in error: the DNA end matches TRBJ2-7 better. CDR1 SGHTA and CDR2 FQGNSA come from the germline V gene. CDR3 length: 15 amino acids. CDR3 sequence: CASSYQGRSSYEQYF. DNA for the CDR3: TGTGCCAGCAGTTATCAGGGTAGGAGCTCCTACGAGCAGTACTTC.

The chain's CDR3 is CASSLFSDTEAFF. The CDR3 DNA reads as TGTGCCAGCAGCTTGTTCTCTGACACTGAAGCTTTCTTT. V is TRBV5-4 and J is TRBJ1-1, with D unclear. Trimming cost V 1 base and J 3 bases, with 7 bases left between them. Germline assignment: CDR1 SGHNT and CDR2 YYREEE (reference sequence). The CDR3 contains 13 residues.

V gene TRBV6-1 combines with J gene TRBJ2-5; 13 bases line up with TRBD2. V was clipped by 4 bases and J by 6 bases; unmatched bases: 5. In germline, CDR1 is MNHNS, CDR2 SASEGT. There are 15 residues in the CDR3. The CDR3 bases are TGTGCCAGCAGTGGGACTAGCGGGAGTGTGAAGACCCAGTACTTC. Protein sequence: CASSGTSGSVKTQYF.